This T cell receptor (beta chain) was captured by sequencing in a study of T cell repertoires in cytomegalovirus infection. Each CDR3 protein gets one entry after TCRdb re-called the reads with MiXCR. The table includes around 740,000 distinct CDR3 sequences, roughly 35% detected once. This clonotype was detected a few times. Its antigen is unknown. V gave up 7 bases and J gave up 1 base, with 15 bases separating them. Germline CDR1 reads LNHDA; CDR2 reads SQIVND (reference sequence). The CDR3 loop spans 15 amino acids. Study-wide results and limits: The response measured ex vivo was dominated by TCR beta clonotypes (HLA-C-restricted and CMV-specific).

The V gene is TRBV19, the J gene TRBJ2-3, with D possibly matching TRBD2 (6 bases). The TCR sequence derives from a human donor in good health (CMV status not recorded). Some clones in this sample may be carry-over from other donors' samples. Source material: PBMCs. CDR3 sequence (DNA): TGTGCCAGTACCTCTCCGGGGGTTGGCACAGATACGCAGTATTTT. Protein sequence: CASTSPGVGTDTQYF.